Described below is a single T cell receptor (beta chain) sequence and its context. Its antigen is unknown. In every patient, relapse followed autologous stem cell transplantation, while exposure to brentuximab vedotin differed. The study purified CD4+ T cells from thawed PBMCs using magnetic negative selection. V was pared by 3 bases and J by 9 bases, with 8 bases of the junction left unmatched. CDR1 is MDHEN, CDR2 SYDVKM, per germline. The CDR3 is made up of 14 amino acids. These data originate in a study of PD-1 blockade in classical Hodgkin lymphoma. Whole-study findings and limits: According to reports, newly diagnosed patients had lower baseline TCR diversity than healthy donors, and relapsed/refractory patients had lower baseline TCR diversity still.

Clones were read by immunoSEQ multiplex PCR, and TCRdb kept only the in-frame ones, dropping some. The table has around 23,000 clones, about four fifths seen once; the top ten hold approximately 2%. This TCR derives from a human donor with classical Hodgkin lymphoma. The chain joins TRBV28 to TRBJ2-1; TRBD1 agrees at 7 bases. The sample was CD4+ T cells from blood, taken at baseline. The DNA of the CDR3 is TGTGCCAGCAGTTTGGGGACAGCCCGCGGTGAGCAGTTCTTC. It specifies CASSLGTARGEQFF.